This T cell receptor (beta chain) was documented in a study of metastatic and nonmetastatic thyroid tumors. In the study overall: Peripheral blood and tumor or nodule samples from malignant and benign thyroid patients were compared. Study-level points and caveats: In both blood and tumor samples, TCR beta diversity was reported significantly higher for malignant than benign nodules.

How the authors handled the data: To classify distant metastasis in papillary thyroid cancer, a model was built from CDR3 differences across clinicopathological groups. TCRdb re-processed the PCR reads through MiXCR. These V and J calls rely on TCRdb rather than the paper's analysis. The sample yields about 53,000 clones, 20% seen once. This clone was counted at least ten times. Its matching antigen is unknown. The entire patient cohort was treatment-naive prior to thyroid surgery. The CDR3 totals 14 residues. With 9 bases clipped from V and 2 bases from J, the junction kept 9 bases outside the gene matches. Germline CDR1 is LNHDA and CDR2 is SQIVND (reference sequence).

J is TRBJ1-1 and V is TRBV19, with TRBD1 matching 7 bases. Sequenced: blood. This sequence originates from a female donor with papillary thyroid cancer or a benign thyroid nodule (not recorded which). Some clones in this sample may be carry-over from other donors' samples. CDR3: CASSQTGRNTEAFF. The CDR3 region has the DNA TGTGCCAGCAGCCAGACAGGGAGAAACACTGAAGCTTTCTTT.